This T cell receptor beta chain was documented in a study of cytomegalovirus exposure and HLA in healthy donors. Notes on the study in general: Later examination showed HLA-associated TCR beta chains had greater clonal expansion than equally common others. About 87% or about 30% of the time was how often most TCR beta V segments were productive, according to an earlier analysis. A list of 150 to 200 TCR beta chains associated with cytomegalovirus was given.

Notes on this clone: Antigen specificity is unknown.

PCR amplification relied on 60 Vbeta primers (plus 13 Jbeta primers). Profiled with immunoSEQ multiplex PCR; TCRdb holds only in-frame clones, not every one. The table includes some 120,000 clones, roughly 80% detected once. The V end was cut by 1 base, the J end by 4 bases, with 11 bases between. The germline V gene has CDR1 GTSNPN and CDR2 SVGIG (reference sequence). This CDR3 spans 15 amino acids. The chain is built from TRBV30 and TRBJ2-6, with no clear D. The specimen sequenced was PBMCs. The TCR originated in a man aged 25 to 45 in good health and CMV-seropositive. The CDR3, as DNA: TGTGCCTGGAGTGGCCAGTTGGAGGGGGCCAACGTCCTGACTTTC. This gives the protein CAWSGQLEGANVLTF.